Below are 4 T cell receptor beta chains sequenced from a single sample in a study of shared clonotypes between healthy human individuals. Repertoires were generated with immunoSEQ multiplex PCR, while TCRdb's copy carries only in-frame clones and drops some. The profile covers around 1.5 million clones, with 95% to 99% appearing a single time and approximately 0.44% taken by the ten largest. Source material: naive CD4+ T cells sorted from blood. Specified subset: CD45RA+ positively selected. Receptors were obtained from a man aged 25-45 years in good health.

The chain combines TRBV19 with TRBJ2-1, with D perhaps TRBD2 (6 bases). Germline V gene data show CDR1 as LNHDA and CDR2 as SQIVND (reference sequence). V was cut by 5 bases and J by 7 bases, with 15 bases left in between. This CDR3 is built from 14 residues. The CDR3 bases are TGTGCCAGTAGTTCGAGAGACGGGAGTAATGAGCAGTTCTTC. Translating gives CASSSRDGSNEQFF.

The chain links TRBV5-4 to TRBJ2-1, with D possibly matching TRBD2 (5 bases). V lost 1 base to trimming and J lost 7 bases, with 12 bases between them. The CDR3 has 14 amino acids. Germline loops: CDR1 SGHNT, CDR2 YYREEE (reference sequence). The CDR3 spells CASSLSGLSNEQFF. The CDR3 bases are TGTGCCAGCAGCTTGTCCGGACTTTCTAATGAGCAGTTCTTC.

Regarding this clone: Other DNA sequences within the sample encode an identical CDR3. The V gene is TRBV11-3, the J gene TRBJ2-3; no clear D. Per the germline V gene, CDR1 is SGHNT and CDR2 is YENEEA. The CDR3 is made up of 14 amino acids. V was trimmed by 0 bases and J by 3 bases, leaving 7 bases between them. CDR3 residues: CASSLDLGTDTQYF. In DNA, the CDR3 is TGTGCCAGCAGCTTAGATCTGGGGACAGATACGCAGTATTTT.

J is TRBJ1-1 and V is TRBV7-9; unclear D gene. Germline V gene lookup returns CDR1 SEHNR and CDR2 FQNEAQ (reference sequence). CDR3 length: 13 amino acids. V was clipped by 5 bases and J by 6 bases, with 13 bases between them. The CDR3 region has the DNA TGTGCCAGCAGCCTTCTTGAGATCGCTGAAGCTTTCTTT. It specifies CASSLLEIAEAFF.